Below are 8 T cell receptor beta chains sequenced from a single sample in a study of T cell changes during pregnancy in multiple sclerosis. The data were produced by immunoSEQ multiplex PCR, yet TCRdb's version contains in-frame clones alone and is incomplete. The sample yields some 100,000 clones, more than 90% seen once. The specimen comprised peripheral blood, sampled in the second trimester of pregnancy. All receptors come from a female donor with multiple sclerosis, enrolled in a pregnancy study.

This clone was recorded once. This chain uses TRBV2 with TRBJ2-1; 9 bases are a match to TRBD1. This CDR3 has 15 amino acids. The trim removed 6 bases at V and 6 bases at J, leaving 9 bases unmatched. Germline CDR1 is SNHLY and CDR2 is FYNNEI. The CDR3 loop reads CASSPTGGGGNEQFF. In DNA form, the CDR3 reads TGTGCCAGCAGCCCTACAGGGGGCGGCGGCAATGAGCAGTTCTTC.

The chain joins TRBV5-4 to TRBJ2-3; a possible D gene is TRBD2 (6 bases). Deletions cut 4 bases from V and 0 bases from J, with 12 bases between. Germline assignment: CDR1 SGHNT and CDR2 YYREEE (reference sequence). The CDR3 loop spans 15 amino acids. CDR3 nucleotides: TGTGCCAGCAGCCCCGGGACTGCTAGCACAGATACGCAGTATTTT. Encoded protein: CASSPGTASTDTQYF.

The J gene is TRBJ2-1, the V gene TRBV5-6; 9 bases are a match to TRBD2. This CDR3 has 13 residues. Trimming cost V 7 bases and J 2 bases; bases outside gene matches: 1. CDR1 SGHDT and CDR2 YYEEEE come from the germline V gene. The CDR3 is CASASGAYNEQFF. The CDR3 nucleotides read TGTGCCAGCGCTAGCGGGGCCTACAATGAGCAGTTCTTC.

The V gene is TRBV5-1, the J gene TRBJ2-7; 10 nucleotides match TRBD1. The CDR3 has 15 residues. The trim removed 2 bases at V and 0 bases at J, leaving 2 bases unmatched. In germline, CDR1 is SGHRS, CDR2 YFSETQ. CDR3 DNA sequence: TGCGCCAGCAGCTTAAGACAGGGGGCCTCCTACGAGCAGTACTTC. Protein product: CASSLRQGASYEQYF.

The rearrangement links TRBV7-9 to TRBJ2-1, with D hard to call. Germline CDR1 and CDR2: SEHNR and FQNEAQ (reference sequence). This CDR3 has 13 amino acids. V lost 4 bases and J lost 6, with 10 bases in between. The CDR3 DNA follows: TGTGCCAGCAGCTCCCCGTATAGCAATGAGCAGTTCTTC. As protein: CASSSPYSNEQFF. Looking up the rest from reference TRBV7-9 and TRBJ2-1 gives the full variable domain: DTGVSQNPRHKITKRGQNVTFRCDPISEHNRLYWYRQTLGQGPEFLTYFQNEAQLEKSRLLSDRFSAERPKGSFSTLEIQRTEQGDSAMYLCASSSPYSNEQFFGPGTRLTVL.

The V gene is TRBV6-6, the J gene TRBJ2-7, with a possible D match to TRBD1 (5 bases). This CDR3 comprises 16 residues. Germline V lookup: CDR1 MNHNY, CDR2 SVGAGI (reference sequence). V dropped 5 bases and J dropped 4 bases, with 21 bases sitting between them. This CDR3 reads CASSTTTKGIRYEQYF. Here the CDR3 DNA reads TGTGCCAGCAGTACAACGACCAAGGGGATCAGGTACGAGCAGTACTTC.

CDR3 region: CASSRATNQGSYNEQFF. The CDR3 DNA reads as TGTGCCAGCAGTAGAGCGACAAATCAGGGGTCCTACAATGAGCAGTTCTTC. The chain recombines TRBV27 with TRBJ2-1, with a possible D match to TRBD1 (6 bases). This CDR3 is built from 17 residues. V lost 5 bases and J 1 base, leaving 18 bases between the germline ends. Germline loops: CDR1 MNHEY, CDR2 SMNVEV (reference sequence).

The rearrangement joins TRBV6-5 to TRBJ2-7; 8 nucleotides line up with TRBD1. V gave up 8 bases and J gave up 5 bases; unmatched junction bases: 2. This CDR3 comprises 11 residues. Germline values: CDR1 MNHEY, CDR2 SVGAGI. The CDR3 sequence is CASGQGDEQYF. The CDR3 region has the DNA TGTGCCAGCGGACAGGGAGACGAGCAGTACTTC.